Listed here are 26 T cell receptor beta chains from one sample, sequenced in a study of T cells in Graves' hyperthyroidism and ophthalmopathy. TCR beta CDR3 sequences were amplified from RNA transcripts. First-round RT-PCR of the TCR CDR3 relied on the HTBI primer set. One entry per CDR3 protein, called by TCRdb with MiXCR from the multiplex PCR reads. The sample gives 550,000 to 600,000 distinct CDR3 sequences, approximately 14% of which show up once; around 7% is in the top ten. Sequenced material: blood. Receptor source: a woman aged 18-29 years with Graves' ophthalmopathy.

This clonotype was counted at least ten times. V is TRBV30 and J is TRBJ2-7; TRBD1 matches 8 bases. Germline lookup yields CDR1 GTSNPN and CDR2 SVGIG (reference sequence). The CDR3 covers 12 residues. V lost 5 bases and J lost 2; bases outside the gene matches: 2. This chain's CDR3 is CAWGQGPYEQYF. CDR3 DNA sequence: TGTGCCTGGGGACAGGGTCCCTACGAGCAGTACTTC.

The chain combines TRBV27 with TRBJ2-7, with D hard to call. Trimming shortened V by 4 bases and J by 3 bases, and 10 bases separated the two germline ends. The CDR3 totals 13 residues. CDR1 is MNHEY and CDR2 is SMNVEV in the germline V gene (reference sequence). CDR3 nucleotides: TGTGCCAGCAGTTCCAACCTAGGCTACGAGCAGTACTTC. Translated, it gives CASSSNLGYEQYF.

The sample holds many counts of this clonotype. V usage is TRBV6-1 and J usage is TRBJ2-1; 7 nucleotides align to TRBD2. Germline CDR1 and CDR2: MNHNS and SASEGT. CDR3 length equals 13 residues. The J segment lost 6 bases and the V segment lost 6 bases, leaving 5 bases of the junction unmatched. CDR3 sequence: CASSQRTSNEQFF. CDR3 DNA: TGTGCCAGCAGCCAACGGACTAGCAATGAGCAGTTCTTC.

A few counts support this clonotype. The chain carries TRBV4-2 and TRBJ1-2, with D possibly matching TRBD1 (6 bases). Germline V CDR1 and CDR2: LGHNA, YNFKEQ. V was trimmed by 0 bases and J by 0 bases, leaving 17 bases between them. This CDR3 spans 18 amino acids. DNA for the CDR3: TGTGCCAGCAGCCAAGATCGGGGATGGGACATAACTAACTATGGCTACACCTTC. Translated, it gives CASSQDRGWDITNYGYTF.

This clonotype was detected many times. The chain combines TRBV20-1 with TRBJ1-3, with D hard to call. Trimming cost V 1 base and J 8 bases, with 6 bases left between them. This CDR3 comprises 11 residues. Germline V gene sequence: CDR1 DFQATT, CDR2 SNEGSKA (reference sequence). The CDR3 reads CSARGGHTIYF. The CDR3 region has the DNA TGCAGTGCTAGAGGTGGTCACACCATATATTTT.

The chain recombines TRBV5-4 with TRBJ1-5; 8 bases map to TRBD1. This CDR3 has 18 amino acids. Trimming at V came to 4 bases and at J to 2 bases, leaving 14 bases not matched to a gene. CDR1 SGHNT and CDR2 YYREEE come from the germline V gene (reference sequence). This CDR3 reads CASSTTGVGLMGNQPQHF. DNA for the CDR3: TGTGCCAGCAGCACGACAGGGGTAGGACTTATGGGCAATCAGCCCCAGCATTTT.

The chain has TRBV6-1 and TRBJ2-7, with TRBD2 identical over 13 bases. The junction had 17 bases not matched to a gene; V was cut back by 8 bases and J by 7 bases. Germline V lookup: CDR1 MNHNS, CDR2 SASEGT. This CDR3 comprises 17 residues. CDR3 sequence (DNA): TGTGCCAGCTCACTCCGGACTAGCGGGAGCCCAAGGGATGAGCAGTACTTC. Protein: CASSLRTSGSPRDEQYF.

The chain uses TRBV9 and TRBJ2-1; TRBD1 agrees at 10 bases. Trimming removed 3 bases from V and 7 bases from J; junction bases left unmatched: 10. The CDR3 is 16 amino acids. CDR1 and CDR2 (germline): SGDLS, YYNGEE. CDR3: CASSGTRDRGNNEQFF. The DNA for the CDR3 is TGTGCCAGCAGCGGAACCCGGGACAGGGGAAATAATGAGCAGTTCTTC.

This clonotype appeared a few times. The V call is TRBV29-1, the J call TRBJ2-7, with 8 bases aligning to TRBD1. Germline lookup yields CDR1 SQVTM and CDR2 ANQGSEA. The CDR3 length is 17 residues. V gave up 3 bases and J gave up 4 bases; unmatched junction bases: 17. The CDR3 DNA reads as TGCAGCGTTGAGAGAGAAGGACAGGGACGGAATTTTTACGAGCAGTACTTC. It is translated as CSVEREGQGRNFYEQYF.

This clonotype has a handful of counts. This rearrangement joins TRBV9 to TRBJ2-5, with 8 nucleotides matching TRBD1. This CDR3 region has 14 residues. Germline CDR1 SGDLS, CDR2 YYNGEE. V dropped 4 bases and J dropped 9; count of bases not matched to a gene: 11. The CDR3 loop reads CASSKDRAKGAQYF. The DNA for the CDR3 is TGTGCCAGCAGCAAGGACAGGGCCAAGGGGGCCCAGTACTTC.

This clonotype was counted at least ten times. This chain links TRBV13 with TRBJ2-7; a possible D gene is TRBD2 (5 bases). V shed 1 base and J shed 3 bases, with 13 bases lying between them. The CDR3 is 15 amino acids. Germline-derived CDR1 and CDR2 are PRHDT and FYEKMQ (reference sequence). As DNA, the CDR3 is TGTGCCAGCAGCTTAGCCCCAGGACTCTACTACGAGCAGTACTTC. Translating it yields CASSLAPGLYYEQYF.

This clonotype was recorded at least ten times. V and J are TRBV27 and TRBJ2-7, with D perhaps assigned TRBD1 or TRBD2 (6 bases each). There are 13 residues in the CDR3. Trimming removed 6 bases from V and 2 bases from J, with 11 bases in between. Germline V gene data show CDR1 as MNHEY and CDR2 as SMNVEV (reference sequence). The CDR3 is CASRGGGPYEQYF. As DNA, the CDR3 is TGTGCCAGCAGGGGGGGCGGTCCCTACGAGCAGTACTTC.

This clonotype appeared a few times. The CDR3 protein is CASRIGGADEAFF. The CDR3 bases are TGTGCCAGCAGGATCGGGGGGGCAGACGAAGCTTTCTTT. The chain uses TRBV6-1 and TRBJ1-1, with D perhaps matching TRBD1 (6 bases). The germline gives CDR1 MNHNS, CDR2 SASEGT. The CDR3 spans 13 residues. V was cut by 6 bases and J by 8 bases, with 16 bases left in between.

In its sample, this clonotype was seen many times. The genes are TRBV7-9 and TRBJ1-1, with D unclear. V shed 7 bases and J shed 4 bases, with 16 bases lying between them. CDR1 and CDR2 (germline): SEHNR, FQNEAQ (reference sequence). The CDR3 extends over 14 amino acids. CDR3 bases: TGTGCCAGCACCAACGGGGAGGGCATCACTGAAGCTTTCTTT. This codes for CASTNGEGITEAFF.

The V call is TRBV12-3 or TRBV12-4, the J call TRBJ2-2; no clear D gene. The V gene lost 4 bases and the J gene lost 7 bases, with 13 bases spanning the gap. The CDR3 consists of 14 residues. The DNA for the CDR3 is TGTGCCAGCAGTTGGAACCCGACGGGCGGGGAGCTGTTTTTT. Its translation is CASSWNPTGGELFF.

This clonotype has only a few counts. In nucleotides, the CDR3 is TGTGCCAGCAGCCAACCTTTGGACACCCCCGAGCAGTACTTC. Translation: CASSQPLDTPEQYF. This chain uses TRBV4-2 with TRBJ2-7; possibly TRBD1 for D (5 bases). The germline V and J ends were trimmed by 2 bases and 6 bases, with 14 bases remaining between them. The CDR3 has 14 amino acids. Germline V lookup: CDR1 LGHNA, CDR2 YNFKEQ.

The genes are TRBV6-1 and TRBJ1-2; no clear D. V was pared by 4 bases and J by 2 bases, with 8 bases between. CDR3 length equals 13 residues. Looked up from germline, CDR1 is MNHNS and CDR2 is SASEGT. The CDR3 sequence: CASSVLPNYGYTF. The CDR3 DNA reads as TGTGCCAGCAGTGTTTTGCCCAACTATGGCTACACCTTC.

This clonotype was recorded at least ten times. The rearrangement links TRBV2 to TRBJ1-3; D not certain. The germline V and J ends were trimmed by 8 bases and 8 bases, with 7 bases remaining between them. Germline V CDR1 and CDR2: SNHLY, FYNNEI. The CDR3 extends over 10 amino acids. CDR3 in amino acids: CASVKDTIYF. The CDR3 DNA follows: TGTGCCAGCGTCAAGGACACCATATATTTT. Combining the CDR3 with reference TRBV2 and TRBJ1-3 gives the whole variable domain EPEVTQTPSHQVTQMGQEVILRCVPISNHLYFYWYRQILGQKVEFLVSFYNNEISEKSEIFDDQFSVERPDGSNFTLKIRSTKLEDSAMYFCASVKDTIYFGEGSWLTVV.

In its sample, this clonotype was seen a few times. The CDR3 DNA is TGTGCCAGTAGTATCCTTGTTGTTGGACAGGCGCAAGAGACCCAGTACTTC. Translated: CASSILVVGQAQETQYF. This chain uses TRBV19 with TRBJ2-5, with 7 bases lining up with TRBD1. The ends lost 3 bases at V and 2 bases at J; junction bases unmatched: 12. Germline V gene data show CDR1 as LNHDA and CDR2 as SQIVND (reference sequence). This CDR3 spans 17 amino acids.

The chain recombines TRBV18 with TRBJ2-7; no firm D call. Per the germline V gene, CDR1 is KGHSH and CDR2 is LQKENI. The V end lost 2 bases, the J end lost 0 bases, and 20 bases lay between the germline ends. The CDR3 covers 18 residues. The CDR3, as DNA: TGTGCCAGCTCACCATTTCACTATAGGTGGGATAGCTCCTACGAGCAGTACTTC. Translation: CASSPFHYRWDSSYEQYF.

This clonotype is a singleton in its sample. The rearrangement links TRBV5-4 to TRBJ2-1; D is possibly TRBD1 or TRBD2 (5 bases each). V shed 6 bases and J shed 4 bases, with 17 bases lying between them. This CDR3 contains 15 residues. Germline CDR1 reads SGHNT; CDR2 reads YYREEE (reference sequence). The CDR3 loop reads CASTPGRMPYNEQFF. CDR3 coding DNA: TGTGCCAGCACCCCGGGGCGAATGCCGTACAATGAGCAGTTCTTC.

The chain joins TRBV28 to TRBJ2-3; TRBD2 agrees at 7 bases. CDR1 MDHEN and CDR2 SYDVKM come from the germline V gene. This CDR3 comprises 13 residues. Losses at the gene ends were 5 bases for V and 7 bases for J; bases not matched to a gene: 6. CDR3 bases: TGTGCCAGCAGTGCTCCACTAGCGAATACGCAGTATTTT. It codes for CASSAPLANTQYF.

This clonotype was seen many times. The chain joins TRBV20-1 to TRBJ2-2; TRBD2 aligns across 7 bases. The CDR3 runs 16 residues. Germline-derived CDR1 and CDR2 are DFQATT and SNEGSKA (reference sequence). V was pared by 0 bases and J by 8 bases, with 12 bases of the junction left unmatched. As DNA, the CDR3 is TGCAGTGCTAGAGATCGAGGGAGGGGATCGTGGGGGGAGCTGTTTTTT. It yields the protein CSARDRGRGSWGELFF.

As DNA, the CDR3 is TGCGCCAGCAGCCAACCGGGACTCCTCACCAATGAGCAGTTCTTC. Translation gives CASSQPGLLTNEQFF. J is TRBJ2-1 and V is TRBV4-1; D might be TRBD2 (6 bases). There are 15 residues in the CDR3. V was clipped by 2 bases and J by 6 bases, with 14 bases between them. Germline values: CDR1 MGHRA, CDR2 YSYEKL.

This chain links TRBV2 with TRBJ2-2, with D unresolved. CDR3 size: 15 residues. Per the germline V gene, CDR1 is SNHLY and CDR2 is FYNNEI. Trimming removed 10 bases at V and 0 bases at J, with 15 bases between. The DNA for the CDR3 is TGTGCCACGCTCGGAACGGATTCGAACACCGGGGAGCTGTTTTTT. This encodes CATLGTDSNTGELFF.

This sequence joins TRBV6-1 and TRBJ2-1; D is unclear. Deletions cut 6 bases from V and 6 bases from J, with 15 bases between. CDR1 is MNHNS, CDR2 SASEGT, per germline. The CDR3 is 14 amino acids. In nucleotides, the CDR3 is TGTGCCAGCAGCGAACCCCACAGAGGCAATGAGCAGTTCTTC. Translating it yields CASSEPHRGNEQFF.